This record covers a single TCR beta chain. The repertoire was sequenced with immunoSEQ multiplex PCR; TCRdb's copy has only in-frame clones and lacks some. The sample lists tens of thousands of clones, roughly 87% occurring once. The data originate from a study of control samples from healthy donors and cancer patients. Trimming pared 3 bases from V and 8 bases from J, leaving 13 bases between. CDR1 is LNHNV and CDR2 is YYDKDF in the germline V gene (reference sequence). The CDR3 consists of 14 residues. The rearrangement joins TRBV15 to TRBJ1-4; weak D call: TRBD1 (5 bases). Sequencing was carried out using blood. The receptor comes from a woman aged 45-59 years in good health. CDR3 region: CATSSRGGYEKLFF. Here the CDR3 DNA reads TGTGCCACCAGCAGCCGTGGGGGTTACGAAAAACTGTTTTTT.